The clone carrying this T cell receptor beta chain was observed a few times. Its antigen is unidentified. One entry per CDR3 protein, called by TCRdb with MiXCR from the 5' RACE reads. The sample includes about 80,000 distinct CDR3 sequences, more than 7% of them seen just once. This sample was taken from a study of human T cells and chemical hapten exposure. The overall study: Per-sample TCR yields varied mainly from small pooled library volume differences. Study-level results: With DPC sensitization, TCRs exceeding 1 in 1000 frequency showed no change.

The CDR3 has 13 residues. Trimming pared 6 bases from V and 0 bases from J, leaving 5 bases between. Germline lookup yields CDR1 ENHRY and CDR2 SYGVKD. Total RNA was isolated from unfractionated whole blood. The TCR was taken from a male donor in good health. V gene TRBV10-3 combines with J gene TRBJ2-2; D unresolved. The CDR3 bases are TGTGCCATCAGGTTATCGAACACCGGGGAGCTGTTTTTT. Translated: CAIRLSNTGELFF.